These 16 T cell receptor beta chains came from one sample sequenced in a study of cytomegalovirus exposure and HLA in healthy donors. PCR used 60 Vbeta primers and 13 Jbeta primers. Data came from immunoSEQ multiplex PCR; TCRdb stores just in-frame clones and leaves some out. The data hold some 140,000 clones, with over 75% observed a single time. The material sequenced was PBMCs. The receptors stem from a man aged 25-45 years in good health.

In this sample, this clone turned up a few times. The chain joins TRBV4-1 to TRBJ2-5; D not certain. The CDR3 totals 13 residues. Germline V gene sequence: CDR1 MGHRA, CDR2 YSYEKL. V was trimmed by 4 bases and J by 3 bases, leaving 9 bases between them. As DNA, the CDR3 is TGCGCCAGCAGCCCGCAACAGAAAGAGACCCAGTACTTC. As protein: CASSPQQKETQYF.

The chain joins TRBV30 to TRBJ2-1, with a weak D call TRBD2 (5 bases). This CDR3 spans 13 amino acids. V was cut by 6 bases and J by 2 bases, with 11 bases left in between. Germline values: CDR1 GTSNPN, CDR2 SVGIG (reference sequence). This CDR3 is CACAGDPYNEQFF. CDR3 sequence (DNA): TGTGCCTGCGCCGGGGATCCCTACAATGAGCAGTTCTTC.

This rearrangement joins TRBV5-1 to TRBJ2-5, with 11 bases matching TRBD1. The J segment lost 11 bases and the V segment lost 4 bases, leaving 7 bases of the junction unmatched. This CDR3 spans 13 amino acids. Germline CDR1 is SGHRS and CDR2 is YFSETQ. The CDR3 coding sequence is TGCGCCAGCAGCATGGACAGGGGGCCGGAGCAGTACTTC. It is translated as CASSMDRGPEQYF. Together with reference TRBV5-1 and TRBJ2-5, the CDR3 gives the full variable domain: KAGVTQTPRYLIKTRGQQVTLSCSPISGHRSVSWYQQTPGQGLQFLFEYFSETQRNKGNFPGRFSGRQFSNSRSEMNVSTLELGDSALYLCASSMDRGPEQYFGPGTRLLVL.

The rearrangement uses TRBV7-2 and TRBJ2-3, with 8 bases that match TRBD2. In germline, CDR1 is SGHTA, CDR2 FQGNSA. The CDR3 runs to 15 residues. After removal of 2 bases from V and 6 bases from J, the junction contained 7 bases not matched to a gene. In DNA, the CDR3 is TGTGCCAGCAGCTTAAGGGGACTAGGGGTGGATACGCAGTATTTT. It encodes CASSLRGLGVDTQYF.

CDR3 bases: TGTGCCTGGACTCAGGACTCCACAGATACGCAGTATTTT. Amino acid sequence: CAWTQDSTDTQYF. The rearrangement links TRBV30 to TRBJ2-3; TRBD2 is a possible D gene (5 bases). Between the trimmed V and J ends, which lost 4 bases and 2 bases, there was a span of 10 bases. This CDR3 has 13 amino acids. Germline CDR1 is GTSNPN and CDR2 is SVGIG (reference sequence). Drawing the rest from reference TRBV30 and TRBJ2-3, the complete variable domain is SQTIHQWPATLVQPVGSPLSLECTVEGTSNPNLYWYRQAAGRGLQLLFYSVGIGQISSEVPQNLSASRPQDRQFILSSKKLLLSDSGFYLCAWTQDSTDTQYFGPGTRLTVL.

The chain couples TRBV11-2 to TRBJ2-2, with 7 positions matching TRBD1. Germline assignment: CDR1 SGHAT and CDR2 FQNNGV. With 6 bases clipped from V and 6 bases from J, the junction kept 7 bases outside the gene matches. The CDR3 spans 14 residues. The CDR3, as DNA: TGTGCCAGCAGAAGCGACAGGGTGGCCGGGGAGCTGTTTTTT. This gives the protein CASRSDRVAGELFF.

This chain joins TRBV5-1 and TRBJ1-5; 12 positions agree with TRBD1. The CDR3 is 16 amino acids. Germline V gene lookup returns CDR1 SGHRS and CDR2 YFSETQ. The trim removed 4 bases at V and 2 bases at J, leaving 4 bases unmatched. In nucleotides, the CDR3 is TGCGCCAGCAGCCGGGGGACAGGGGGCGGCAATCAGCCCCAGCATTTT. The encoded protein is CASSRGTGGGNQPQHF.

V is TRBV5-1 and J is TRBJ1-1; TRBD1 aligns across 11 bases. Germline values: CDR1 SGHRS, CDR2 YFSETQ. This CDR3 has 16 residues. J gave up 0 bases and V 4 bases, and 5 bases lay outside the gene matches. The CDR3 coding sequence is TGCGCCAGCAGCCTATGGACAGGGGGCATGAACACTGAAGCTTTCTTT. It is translated as CASSLWTGGMNTEAFF.

The chain carries TRBV5-1 and TRBJ2-1, with 8 bases identical to TRBD1. Germline lookup yields CDR1 SGHRS and CDR2 YFSETQ. The CDR3 is 14 amino acids. Trimming cost V 4 bases and J 10 bases; bases outside gene matches: 10. The CDR3 sequence is CASSAYQGAREQFF. The CDR3 DNA follows: TGCGCCAGCAGCGCGTATCAGGGGGCTCGAGAGCAGTTCTTC.

The chain joins TRBV5-1 to TRBJ2-3; maybe TRBD2 (6 bases). Trimming removed 3 bases from V and 2 bases from J, with 16 bases in between. This CDR3 region has 16 residues. Germline CDR1 reads SGHRS; CDR2 reads YFSETQ. CDR3 sequence (DNA): TGCGCCAGCAGCTCCTTAGGGGAGGACAACACAGATACGCAGTATTTT. It encodes CASSSLGEDNTDTQYF.

The rearrangement uses TRBV19 and TRBJ1-5; a possible D gene is TRBD1 (5 bases). CDR3 length: 13 residues. Trimming stripped 5 bases from V and 7 bases from J, with 12 bases between. Germline CDR1 reads LNHDA; CDR2 reads SQIVND (reference sequence). For the CDR3, the DNA is TGTGCCAGTAGTGGGGGGGAGAGACAGCCCCAGCATTTT. As protein: CASSGGERQPQHF.

The V gene is TRBV5-5, the J gene TRBJ1-2; a weak D match, TRBD1 (6 bases). Germline V CDR1 and CDR2: SGHKS, YYEKEE (reference sequence). Trimming pared 3 bases from V and 5 bases from J, leaving 14 bases between. CDR3 length: 14 residues. The DNA of the CDR3 is TGTGCCAGCAGCTCCGGGGGGGCGCCGTATGGCTACACCTTC. It codes for CASSSGGAPYGYTF. The full variable domain, in which reference TRBV5-5 and TRBJ1-2 provide the parts outside the CDR3, is DAGVTQSPTHLIKTRGQQVTLRCSPISGHKSVSWYQQVLGQGPQFIFQYYEKEERGRGNFPDRFSARQFPNYSSELNVNALLLGDSALYLCASSSGGAPYGYTFGSGTRLTVV.

For this clone: Compared with germline, one end of the junction differs, possibly owing to a read error. This chain connects TRBV7-9 to TRBJ2-5; tentative D call: TRBD1 (6 bases). The CDR3 is 18 residues long. Germline values: CDR1 SEHNR, CDR2 FQNEAQ (reference sequence). CDR3 in DNA: TGTTCCAGCAGCGCACAACATAACGCCGGGACAAGTGAGGGGACCCAGTACTTC. Protein: CSSSAQHNAGTSEGTQYF.

The V call is TRBV7-2, the J call TRBJ2-3; 7 positions agree with TRBD2. The germline V gene has CDR1 SGHTA and CDR2 FQGNSA. CDR3 size: 14 residues. Germline trimming cut 5 bases from V and 6 bases from J; bases unmatched to any gene: 8. CDR3 sequence reads: CASSRAGAGDTQYF. The CDR3 DNA follows: TGTGCCAGCAGCCGTGCGGGAGCCGGGGATACGCAGTATTTT. Combining the CDR3 with reference TRBV7-2 and TRBJ2-3 gives the whole variable domain GAGVSQSPSNKVTEKGKDVELRCDPISGHTALYWYRQSLGQGLEFLIYFQGNSAPDKSGLPSDRFSAERTGGSVSTLTIQRTQQEDSAVYLCASSRAGAGDTQYFGPGTRLTVL.

This clone occurred once. The V call is TRBV2, the J call TRBJ1-5, with TRBD1 matching over 7 bases. The CDR3 sequence is 14 residues long. Per germline, CDR1 SNHLY and CDR2 FYNNEI. V gave up 5 bases and J gave up 5 bases; unmatched junction bases: 6. CDR3 sequence: CASSTDRRYQPQHF. CDR3 DNA: TGTGCCAGCAGTACGGACAGGAGGTATCAGCCCCAGCATTTT.

This chain links TRBV5-6 with TRBJ2-5; TRBD2 agrees at 8 bases. Trimming at V came to 5 bases and at J to 5 bases, leaving 17 bases not matched to a gene. CDR1 is SGHDT, CDR2 YYEEEE, per germline. CDR3 size: 17 residues. The chain's CDR3 is CASSLLRDSGTGETQYF. The CDR3 DNA follows: TGTGCCAGCAGTCTGCTCCGGGATAGCGGGACTGGGGAGACCCAGTACTTC.